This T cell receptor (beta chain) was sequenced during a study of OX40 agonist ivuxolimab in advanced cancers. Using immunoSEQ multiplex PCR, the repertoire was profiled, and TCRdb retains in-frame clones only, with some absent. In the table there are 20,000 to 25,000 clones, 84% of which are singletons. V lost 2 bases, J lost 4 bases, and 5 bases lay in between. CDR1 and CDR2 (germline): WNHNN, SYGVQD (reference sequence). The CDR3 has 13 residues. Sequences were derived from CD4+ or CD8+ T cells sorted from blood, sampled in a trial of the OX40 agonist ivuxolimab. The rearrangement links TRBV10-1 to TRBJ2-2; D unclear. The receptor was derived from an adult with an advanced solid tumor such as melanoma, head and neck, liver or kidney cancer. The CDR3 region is CASSEVGTGELFF. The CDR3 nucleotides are TGCGCCAGCAGTGAGGTTGGCACCGGGGAGCTGTTTTTT.